This T cell receptor beta chain was profiled in a study of T cell repertoires in cytomegalovirus infection. Background on the study: TCR beta signatures that were public indicated CMV infection and matching HLA type. Findings of the study overall: HLA-C-restricted, CMV-specific TCR beta clonotypes were dominant ex vivo.

This clonotype was counted only a few times. Its antigen is unidentified. Each CDR3 protein is one row after TCRdb ran MiXCR on the reads. The table shows around 740,000 distinct CDR3 sequences, with roughly a third occurring only once. The sequenced sample consisted of PBMCs. The source of this sequence is a human donor in good health (CMV status not recorded). Some clones in this sample may be carry-over from other donors' samples.

The CDR3 DNA sequence: TGTGCCAGCAGTAGTCAGGGGGCGAGCTATGGCTACACCTTC. Its translation is CASSSQGASYGYTF. The chain joins TRBV7-2 to TRBJ1-2, with 8 bases fitting TRBD1. The CDR3 has 14 amino acids. In germline, CDR1 is SGHTA, CDR2 FQGNSA. The V segment lost 6 bases and the J segment 4 bases; nucleotides outside the gene matches: 7.